This T cell receptor beta chain was identified during a study of control samples from healthy donors and cancer patients. Assay used: immunoSEQ multiplex PCR; TCRdb lists only in-frame clones, some missing. The sample contains tens of thousands of clones, over 75% of which appear only once. Sequenced: blood. The TCR originated in a woman in her fifties or sixties in good health.

The CDR3 loop reads CASSVDGGLYNEQFF. The CDR3 bases are TGTGCCAGCAGCGTGGACGGAGGCCTCTACAATGAGCAGTTCTTC. The chain joins TRBV9 to TRBJ2-1, with D possibly being TRBD2 (5 bases). The CDR3 is 15 amino acids. Trimming took 2 bases from V and 3 from J, leaving 12 bases between them. CDR1 SGDLS and CDR2 YYNGEE come from the germline V gene.